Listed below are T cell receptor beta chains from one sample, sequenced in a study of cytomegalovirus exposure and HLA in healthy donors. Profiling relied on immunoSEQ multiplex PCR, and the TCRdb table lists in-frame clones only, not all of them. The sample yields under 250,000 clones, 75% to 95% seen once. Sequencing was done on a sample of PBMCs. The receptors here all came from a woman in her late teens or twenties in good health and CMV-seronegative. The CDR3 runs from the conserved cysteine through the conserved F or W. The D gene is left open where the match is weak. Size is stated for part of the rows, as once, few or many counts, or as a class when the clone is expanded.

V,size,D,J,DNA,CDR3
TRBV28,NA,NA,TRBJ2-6,TGTGCCAGCAGTTTAGAGCGGTCTGGGGCCAACGTCCTGACTTTC,CASSLERSGANVLTF
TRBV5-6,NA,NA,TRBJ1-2,TGTGCCAGCAGCTTGGCTTCAGGGGTAAACTATGGCTACACCTTC,CASSLASGVNYGYTF
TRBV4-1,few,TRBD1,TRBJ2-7,TGCGCCAGCAGCCAAGATTGGGTATGGCAGGGGGCGTGCGAGCAGTACTTC,CASSQDWVWQGACEQYF
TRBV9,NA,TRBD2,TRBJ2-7,TGTGCCAGCAGCGTAGGGGGTCTAGCGGGAGACGAGCAGTACTTC,CASSVGGLAGDEQYF
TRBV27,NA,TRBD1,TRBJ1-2,TGTGCCAGCAGCCTACAGGGGGGTCTCTATGGCTACACCTTC,CASSLQGGLYGYTF
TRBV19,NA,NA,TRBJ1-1,TGTGCCAGTACAGACAGGAACACTGAAGCTTTCTTT,CASTDRNTEAFF
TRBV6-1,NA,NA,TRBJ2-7,TGTGCCGTGGGGGGAGAGCAGTACTTC,CAVGGEQYF
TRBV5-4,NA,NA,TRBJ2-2,TGTGCCAGCAGCCAGGGGACCGGGGAGCTGTTTTTT,CASSQGTGELFF
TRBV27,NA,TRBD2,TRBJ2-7,TGTGCCAGCAGTCCTAGCGGGACCTACGAGCAGTACTTC,CASSPSGTYEQYF
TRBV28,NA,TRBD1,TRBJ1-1,TGTGCCAGCGGATTACAGGGGCTCATGAACACTGAAGCTTTCTTT,CASGLQGLMNTEAFF
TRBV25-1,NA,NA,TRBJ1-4,TGTGCCAGCACCTATCAGGGTAGGGTGTTTTTT,CASTYQGRVFF
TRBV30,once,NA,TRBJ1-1,TGTGCCTGGACCTTAACCGGGAACACTGAAGCTTTCTTT,CAWTLTGNTEAFF
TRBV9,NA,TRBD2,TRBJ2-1,TGTGCCAGCAGCTCAGGCCTGGGGGGGTCCTACAATGAGCAGTTCTTC,CASSSGLGGSYNEQFF
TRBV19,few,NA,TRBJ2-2,TGTGCCAGTAGGTTTATAGCGGCGAACACCGGGGAGCTGTTTTTT,CASRFIAANTGELFF
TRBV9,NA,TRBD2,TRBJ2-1,TGTGCCAGCAGCGCACGGGGGACTAGCGGCTACAATGAGCAGTTCTTC,CASSARGTSGYNEQFF